These T cell receptor beta chains were read from a single sample in a study of cytomegalovirus exposure and HLA in healthy donors. Measured with immunoSEQ multiplex PCR; TCRdb has only the in-frame clones, and not every one. The sample carries 100,000 or so clones, about 59% recorded once. Sequencing input: PBMCs. The source of these receptors is a man younger than 45 in good health and CMV-seropositive. Both conserved end residues are part of each CDR3. D genes are given only for firm matches. Part of the rows lack a size; the others show once, few, many or a class for expanded clones.

D	size	V	J	DNA	CDR3
-	-	TRBV5-6	TRBJ2-7	TGTGCCAGCAGCTCGTGGTTTTTGGCCTCCGAGCAGTACTTC	CASSSWFLASEQYF
-	-	TRBV25-1	TRBJ2-3	TGTGCCAGCAGTGAATATACCCCAGGCACAGATACGCAGTATTTT	CASSEYTPGTDTQYF
TRBD1	-	TRBV5-4	TRBJ2-3	TGTGCCAGCAGCTTGGAGGACAGGGACGCAGATACGCAGTATTTT	CASSLEDRDADTQYF
-	-	TRBV4-2	TRBJ2-7	TGTGCCAGCAGCCAAGGGGTCGACTTCTACGAGCAGTACTTC	CASSQGVDFYEQYF
TRBD1	few	TRBV2	TRBJ1-1	TGTGCCAGCAGTGCGGGGACAGGGGTTCTTGCTTTCTTT	CASSAGTGVLAFF
TRBD2	few	TRBV5-4	TRBJ2-5	TGTGCCAGCAGCTTGGCCTCGGGGGGAGGAGAGACCCAGTACTTC	CASSLASGGGETQYF
TRBD1	-	TRBV5-1	TRBJ2-3	TGCGCCAGCAGCTCCAGGGGGCCAGATACGCAGTATTTT	CASSSRGPDTQYF
-	few	TRBV12-5	TRBJ1-2	TGTGCTAGTGGCCGAGGGTTCTATGGCTACACCTTC	CASGRGFYGYTF
-	-	TRBV5-1	TRBJ2-4	TGCGCCAGCAGCTTGGCTAGCCCAAATAAAAACATTCAGTACTTC	CASSLASPNKNIQYF
-	-	TRBV7-6	TRBJ1-6	TGTGCCAGCAGCTTACTGTCGGCGGGTACGGCCCTCCACTTT	CASSLLSAGTALHF
-	-	TRBV6-1	TRBJ2-7	TGTGCCAGCAGTGAACTCCCCGGGGGCTACGAGCAGTACTTC	CASSELPGGYEQYF
-	once	TRBV19	TRBJ1-5	TGTGCCAGTAGTATAATCGGGGGGGCGCGGAGCAATCAGCCCCAGCATTTT	CASSIIGGARSNQPQHF
-	-	TRBV23-1	TRBJ1-1	TGCGCCAGCAGTCATTCCCTGTGCACTGAAGCTTTCTTT	CASSHSLCTEAFF
TRBD2	-	TRBV29-1	TRBJ2-1	TGCAGCGCCCAGCTAGCGGGGGGGAATGAGCAGTTCTTC	CSAQLAGGNEQFF
-	few	TRBV5-1	TRBJ1-2	TGCGCCAGCAGCTTGGGGACATTTGGCTACACCTTC	CASSLGTFGYTF
-	-	TRBV7-9	TRBJ2-2	TGTTCCAGCAGCATCGACACCTTCACCGGGGAGCTGTTTTTT	CSSSIDTFTGELFF
-	few	TRBV5-1	TRBJ1-1	TGCGCCAGCAGCCATTCGGCGGAGATTGGCATGAACACTGAAGCTTTCTTT	CASSHSAEIGMNTEAFF
TRBD2	-	TRBV5-5	TRBJ2-7	TGTGCCAGCAGCTTGGAGCGGGGGGGCAACGAGCAGTACTTC	CASSLERGGNEQYF
TRBD1	-	TRBV10-3	TRBJ2-3	TGTGCCATCGACCATGGACAGGGCGGCACAGATACGCAGTATTTT	CAIDHGQGGTDTQYF
-	-	TRBV27	TRBJ2-7	TGTGCCAGCAGTTTATCACAGTCAATCTCCTACGAGCAGTACTTC	CASSLSQSISYEQYF
-	few	TRBV7-9	TRBJ1-1	TGTGCCAGCAGTCCTGACAAATTGAAGTTAGAAGCTTTCTTT	CASSPDKLKLEAFF
-	-	TRBV11-2	TRBJ1-1	TGTGCCAGCAGCACGGGTTTCCCTACTGAAGCTTTCTTT	CASSTGFPTEAFF
TRBD2	-	TRBV4-2	TRBJ2-5	TGTGCCAGCAGCGGACTCTATAGCGGGGGCGGACAAGAGACCCAGTACTTC	CASSGLYSGGGQETQYF
-	-	TRBV10-3	TRBJ1-3	TGTGCCATCAGTGAGAACGGCTCTGGAAACACCATATATTTT	CAISENGSGNTIYF
-	-	TRBV7-9	TRBJ2-7	TGTTCCAGCAGCTCCGAGAACTACGAGCAGTACTTC	CSSSSENYEQYF
TRBD1	-	TRBV4-1	TRBJ1-2	TGCGCCAGCAGCCAAAGGGTCCTCACAGGACAGGGGGGAAATGGCTACACCTTC	CASSQRVLTGQGGNGYTF
TRBD1	few	TRBV5-1	TRBJ1-3	TGCGCCAGCAGCACAGGACAGGGGATTACTGGAAACACCATATATTTT	CASSTGQGITGNTIYF
TRBD1	once	TRBV25-1	TRBJ1-4	TGTGCCAGCGGGACAGCAACTAATGAAAAACTGTTTTTT	CASGTATNEKLFF
TRBD1	-	TRBV5-1	TRBJ2-3	TGCGCCAGCCAGACGGGACAGGGGACGACAGATACGCAGTATTTT	CASQTGQGTTDTQYF
TRBD1	-	TRBV6-4	TRBJ2-6	TGTGCCAGCAGTCTAACAGGGGCTGGGGCCAACGTCCTGACTTTC	CASSLTGAGANVLTF
-	once	TRBV20-1	TRBJ1-4	TGCAGTGCTAGCTTCCTTGAAAAACTGTTTTTT	CSASFLEKLFF
TRBD1	-	TRBV11-3	TRBJ1-1	TGTGCCAGCAGCTTAGTGACAGGGCAGACTGAAGCTTTCTTT	CASSLVTGQTEAFF
-	few	TRBV5-1	TRBJ1-2	TGCGCCAGCAGCTTGGACAGGTCCCACTTTGCCTTC	CASSLDRSHFAF
TRBD2	-	TRBV6-5	TRBJ2-5	TGTGCCAGCAGTCCCCGGGGGGGAAGGGGAGAGACCCAGTACTTC	CASSPRGGRGETQYF
-	few	TRBV2	TRBJ1-1	TGTGCCAGCAGTGTATGGGGGGGCTCTGAAGCTTTCTTT	CASSVWGGSEAFF
TRBD1	few	TRBV5-1	TRBJ2-3	TGCGCCAGCAGCTCCGGACAGGCCACAGATACGCAGTATTTT	CASSSGQATDTQYF
-	-	TRBV5-1	TRBJ2-3	TGCGCCAGCAGCCCCCCTGGGGGCGGAGATACGCAGTATTTT	CASSPPGGGDTQYF
-	-	TRBV4-1	TRBJ2-1	TGCGCCAGCAGCCCCCTTTCCGTTCGGGACAATGAGCAGTTCTTC	CASSPLSVRDNEQFF
-	-	TRBV4-1	TRBJ1-1	TGCGCCAGCAGCCATACAGCTGGGCCCATGAACACTGAAGCTTTCTTT	CASSHTAGPMNTEAFF
TRBD2	-	TRBV7-2	TRBJ2-7	TGTGCCAGCAGCTTAGCAGGGACTAGCGGGTCCTACGAGCAGTACTTC	CASSLAGTSGSYEQYF
-	-	TRBV5-6	TRBJ2-7	TGTGCCAGCAGCTTGGGACAGGTATCCTACGAGCAGTACTTC	CASSLGQVSYEQYF
-	-	TRBV11-2	TRBJ2-7	TGTGCCAGCAGCTTAGATGTAGAAGGCCTAGGAGCCTACGAGCAGTACTTC	CASSLDVEGLGAYEQYF
TRBD1	-	TRBV6-5	TRBJ1-2	TGTGCCAGCAGTTACGCCACAGGGGAGGATGGCTACACCTTC	CASSYATGEDGYTF
TRBD1	few	TRBV5-1	TRBJ1-2	TGCGCCAGCAGCTTGCAGGGACAGGGGAACTATGGCTACACCTTC	CASSLQGQGNYGYTF
-	-	TRBV14	TRBJ1-1	TGTGCCAGCAGCCAATACACGGGGAACACTGAAGCTTTCTTT	CASSQYTGNTEAFF
TRBD1	-	TRBV5-1	TRBJ2-3	TGCGCCAGCAGCTTCGGGACAGCAACAGATACGCAGTATTTT	CASSFGTATDTQYF
-	few	TRBV5-1	TRBJ2-1	TGCGCCAGCAGCTTGTTACCCGGGGGTGCCTACAATGAGCAGTTCTTC	CASSLLPGGAYNEQFF
-	few	TRBV4-2	TRBJ2-7	TGTGCCAGCAGCCTCTCCGACTTCCAATACGAGCAGTACTTC	CASSLSDFQYEQYF
TRBD2	-	TRBV5-6	TRBJ2-2	TGTGCCAGCACCGACGGTTTGACTAGCGGGGTCCCCGGGGAGCTGTTTTTT	CASTDGLTSGVPGELFF
-	-	TRBV29-1	TRBJ1-1	TGCAGCGTTCTGGGGGGGTCAACGAACACTGAAGCTTTCTTT	CSVLGGSTNTEAFF
TRBD1	-	TRBV25-1	TRBJ1-3	TGTGCCAGCAGTGCGGGACAGGGTTACGGAAACACCATATATTTT	CASSAGQGYGNTIYF